The present T cell receptor beta chain was sequenced within a study of CXCR3-negative and CXCR3-positive naive CD8 T cells. A word on this clonotype: No antigen is known for it.

Carrying UMI labels, the TRB cDNA libraries were prepared through 5' RACE. TCRdb reprocessed the 5' RACE reads, keeping one entry per CDR3 protein, no DNA. Here the sample table reports under 150,000 distinct CDR3 sequences. Per the germline V gene, CDR1 is MNHEY and CDR2 is SVGAGI. This CDR3 contains 16 residues. Findings and limits, study-wide: A higher hydrophobicity marked the TRB CDR3s of CXCR3-positive naive cells versus CXCR3-negative naive cells.

Sample: naive CXCR3+ CD8+ T cells from blood. Subset indicated: CD45RO-CCR7+CD27+CD95- naive CD8+ T cells expressing CXCR3 (TNR3+). The chain carries TRBV6-5 and TRBJ1-1; the TRBD1 assignment by TCRdb is unverifiable without DNA. This sequence originates from a human donor in good health. Some clones in this sample may be carry-over from other donors' samples. Here the CDR3 reads CASSYSGGRMNTEAFF.